Listed below are T cell receptor beta chains from one sample, sequenced in a study of cytomegalovirus exposure and HLA in healthy donors. TCRdb's copy holds only in-frame clones and misses some; the assay was immunoSEQ multiplex PCR. Of 190,000 or so clones detected, around 81% appear once; the ten largest clones hold under 3.5%. What was sequenced was PBMCs. The receptors come from a woman aged 18-29 years in good health and CMV-seropositive. Each CDR3 is given with its conserved first and last residue. A D gene is named only where the DNA matches it firmly. Clone size appears in some rows only: once, few, many, or a class for an expanded clone.

TRBJ1-4 TRBV7-9 NA NA TGTGCCAGCAGCCAGAGTCGTGGGAGGGAGAGGGAAAAACTGTTTTTT CASSQSRGREREKLFF
TRBJ1-5 TRBV6-5 NA TRBD1 TGTGCCAGCAGAACCGGGACAGGGTTTCAGTCCCAGCATTTT CASRTGTGFQSQHF
TRBJ1-1 TRBV7-9 NA NA TGTGCCAGCAGCTTAGATGGCCCAGAAGCTTTCTTT CASSLDGPEAFF
TRBJ2-5 TRBV28 NA NA TGTGCCAGCAGTACCGGACGGTGGGCGGGGGAGACCCAGTACTTC CASSTGRWAGETQYF
TRBJ2-2 TRBV18 NA NA TGTGCCAGCTCAGCGCAATCTTCGAACACCGGGGAGCTGTTTTTT CASSAQSSNTGELFF
TRBJ2-7 TRBV4-1 NA NA TGCGCCAGCAGCCAAGATGGTGCGGGGATTCCCTACGAGCAGTACTTC CASSQDGAGIPYEQYF
TRBJ1-6 TRBV2 NA TRBD1 TGTGCCAGCAGTGAAGTCGACAGGGTAGTTGATTCACCCCTCCACTTT CASSEVDRVVDSPLHF
TRBJ1-1 TRBV5-1 NA NA TGCGCCAGCAGCCGGACGGCACAGCAGGGCACTGAAGCTTTCTTT CASSRTAQQGTEAFF
TRBJ2-7 TRBV27 NA TRBD1 TGTGCCAGCAGCCCCGGACAGGGGGCGAAAGTCGGCTCCTACGAGCAGTACTTC CASSPGQGAKVGSYEQYF
TRBJ1-6 TRBV6-1 NA NA TGTGCCAGCAGTGAAATTCGGAGGCGGGCCTATAATTCACCCCTCCACTTT CASSEIRRRAYNSPLHF
TRBJ1-2 TRBV5-4 NA TRBD1 TGTGCCAGCAGCATGGGGACAGGGGGTAACAACTATGGCTACACCTTC CASSMGTGGNNYGYTF
TRBJ1-1 TRBV6-5 NA TRBD1 TGTGCCAGCGGACAGGGACCGAACACTGAAGCTTTCTTT CASGQGPNTEAFF
TRBJ1-6 TRBV25-1 NA NA TGTGCCAGCAGACGAGGGTTCCCCACAAATTCACCCCTCCACTTT CASRRGFPTNSPLHF
TRBJ1-3 TRBV6-1 NA NA TGTGCCAGCAGTGAAGCCGGGGGCTCTGGAAACACCATATATTTT CASSEAGGSGNTIYF
TRBJ1-5 TRBV27 NA TRBD1 TGTGCCAGCAGTGGGACAGGGGGTAGGCAGCCCCAGCATTTT CASSGTGGRQPQHF
TRBJ2-1 TRBV7-2 NA TRBD1 TGTGCCAGCAGCTTTGACAGGGGGAGCAATGAGCAGTTCTTC CASSFDRGSNEQFF
TRBJ1-6 TRBV6-4 few TRBD1 TGTGCCAGCAGTGAGGGACAGGGGAATTCACCCCTCCACTTT CASSEGQGNSPLHF
TRBJ1-1 TRBV18 NA TRBD1 TGTGCCAGCTCGCCTTTGACAGGGGGCAGTGCTGTCGAGACTGAAGCTTTCTTT CASSPLTGGSAVETEAFF
TRBJ2-3 TRBV2 NA TRBD2 TGTGCCAGAAAGGGACTAGACACAGATACGCAGTATTTT CARKGLDTDTQYF
TRBJ2-2 TRBV5-1 NA TRBD1 TGCGCCAGCAGCTTGGGACAGGGACCCACCGGGGAGCTGTTTTTT CASSLGQGPTGELFF
TRBJ1-1 TRBV13 NA NA TGTGCCAGCAGTTGGGGGCCGAACACTGAAGCTTTCTTT CASSWGPNTEAFF
TRBJ2-5 TRBV15 NA NA TGTGCCACCTCAGCGAAGCGGGTGTCCCAAGAGACCCAGTACTTC CATSAKRVSQETQYF
TRBJ1-2 TRBV19 NA TRBD1 TGTGCCAGTAGTAGACCGGACAGGCTCTATGGCTACACCTTC CASSRPDRLYGYTF
TRBJ2-1 TRBV7-9 few NA TGTGCCAGCAGCGTCACCGCGGGCAGGGGTGTACATGAGCAGTTCTTC CASSVTAGRGVHEQFF
TRBJ1-3 TRBV13 NA TRBD1 TGTGCCAGCAGCTCCTACAGGGGCGCCTCTGGAAACACCATATATTTT CASSSYRGASGNTIYF
TRBJ2-7 TRBV19 NA TRBD1 TGTGCCAGCAGAACCGGGACAGGGCCGTACGAGCAGTACTTC CASRTGTGPYEQYF
TRBJ1-5 TRBV19 few TRBD1 TGTGCCAGCCACCGGGACAGGGATCAGCCCCAGCATTTT CASHRDRDQPQHF
TRBJ1-4 TRBV19 NA NA TGTGCCAGTAGTATTCGGGGGAAGGGTGAAAAACTGTTTTTT CASSIRGKGEKLFF
TRBJ1-4 TRBV6-1 NA NA TGTGCCAGCAGTGCAGCGTGGACAGCAAATGAAAAACTGTTTTTT CASSAAWTANEKLFF
TRBJ1-2 TRBV7-6 few NA TGTGCCAGCAGCTCGAATCTTCGACGGACAAATGGCTACACCTTC CASSSNLRRTNGYTF
TRBJ1-5 TRBV19 NA TRBD1 TGTGCCAGTGGACGAAGGGGGACAGGGAACCAGCCCCAGCATTTT CASGRRGTGNQPQHF